The 13 T cell receptor beta chains below were found in one sample sequenced in a study of shared clonotypes between healthy human individuals. Assay: immunoSEQ multiplex PCR; the TCRdb copy retains only in-frame clones and omits some. The sample records approximately 100,000 clones, around 65% being singletons. The material sequenced was memory CD8+ T cells sorted from blood. Indicated subset: CD45RO+ cells pooled with CCR7-negative TemRA cells. The receptor source for this set is a woman under 40 in good health.

The chain recombines TRBV6-4 with TRBJ2-1; the match to TRBD1 covers 9 bases. There are 16 residues in the CDR3. V lost 0 bases to trimming and J lost 4 bases; unmatched junction nucleotides: 4. The germline gives CDR1 MRHNA, CDR2 SNTAGT. The CDR3 coding sequence is TGTGCCAGCAGTGACTCCGAGACAGGGGGATACAATGAGCAGTTCTTC. Protein product: CASSDSETGGYNEQFF.

This clone was picked up a small number of times. J is TRBJ2-7 and V is TRBV9; 12 bases line up with TRBD2. The CDR3 is made up of 15 amino acids. Germline CDR1 SGDLS, CDR2 YYNGEE. The V and J ends lost 3 bases and 3 bases, in that order; junction bases with no gene match: 4. The chain's CDR3 is CASSALAGGVYEQYF. The CDR3 coding sequence is TGTGCCAGCAGCGCCCTAGCGGGAGGGGTCTACGAGCAGTACTTC.

This rearrangement joins TRBV10-1 to TRBJ2-2; 13 bases line up with TRBD2. V was pared by 7 bases and J by 7 bases, with 12 bases of the junction left unmatched. Germline V gene lookup returns CDR1 WNHNN and CDR2 SYGVQD (reference sequence). The CDR3 is 17 amino acids. CDR3 nucleotides: TGCGCCAGCATCCCAGGACTAGCGGGAGAGGGTGGCGGGGAGCTGTTTTTT. It specifies CASIPGLAGEGGGELFF.

The rearrangement links TRBV2 to TRBJ2-7, with 7 nucleotides matching TRBD2. The CDR3 covers 15 residues. The trim removed 6 bases at V and 6 bases at J, leaving 14 bases unmatched. The germline gives CDR1 SNHLY, CDR2 FYNNEI. The CDR3 nucleotides are TGTGCCAGCAGCCAAGAAGGTGGGAGGGCCAGCGAGCAGTACTTC. Translating it yields CASSQEGGRASEQYF.

There are a few counts of this clone. The rearrangement links TRBV6-4 to TRBJ2-3; TRBD2 is a possible D gene (5 bases). Germline CDR1 reads MRHNA; CDR2 reads SNTAGT. Trimming cost V 2 bases and J 6 bases, with 18 bases left between them. This CDR3 has 16 amino acids. The CDR3 here is CASSDEGVGARDTQYF. In DNA form, the CDR3 reads TGTGCCAGCAGTGACGAAGGCGTGGGAGCAAGGGATACGCAGTATTTT.

The chain couples TRBV29-1 to TRBJ2-3, with D hard to call. Germline CDR1 and CDR2: SQVTM and ANQGSEA. Trimming took off 5 bases at V and 2 bases at J, with 14 bases between the two ends. The length of the CDR3 is 14 residues. The CDR3 nucleotides read TGCAGCGTTCGCTACAGTGGGAACACAGATACGCAGTATTTT. Translating gives CSVRYSGNTDTQYF.

This clone was seen ten or more times. The CDR3 DNA is TGCGCCAGCAGCCCGATCGGAGCGGGTCAAGAGACCCAGTACTTC. Protein sequence: CASSPIGAGQETQYF. The chain joins TRBV5-1 to TRBJ2-5, with D perhaps matching TRBD2 (6 bases). Trimming stripped 4 bases from V and 2 bases from J, with 15 bases between. The germline gives CDR1 SGHRS, CDR2 YFSETQ. The CDR3 is 15 residues long.

The gene calls are TRBV29-1 and TRBJ1-1; D possibly corresponds to TRBD1 (6 bases). Germline CDR1 SQVTM, CDR2 ANQGSEA. This CDR3 spans 13 amino acids. The ends were cut back, 3 bases at V and 1 base at J, with 9 bases in the middle. Written as DNA, the CDR3 is TGCAGCGTTGAGCAGGGGACGAACACTGAAGCTTTCTTT. Translated, it gives CSVEQGTNTEAFF.

The chain combines TRBV14 with TRBJ1-6; 7 nucleotides line up with TRBD1. Trimming removed 5 bases from V and 13 bases from J; junction bases left unmatched: 5. This CDR3 spans 12 amino acids. Germline CDR1 reads SGHDN; CDR2 reads FVKESK. The CDR3 is CASSEGAYPLHF. The CDR3 DNA sequence: TGTGCCAGCAGCGAGGGGGCGTATCCCCTCCACTTT.

V and J are TRBV30 and TRBJ1-2; possible D gene TRBD1, 6 bases. Trimming pared 1 base from V and 4 bases from J, leaving 16 bases between. CDR3 length: 15 amino acids. In germline, CDR1 is GTSNPN, CDR2 SVGIG (reference sequence). This chain's CDR3 is CAWSAPVRGVYGYTF. The DNA of the CDR3 is TGTGCCTGGAGTGCACCGGTCAGGGGCGTCTATGGCTACACCTTC.

The CDR3 nucleotides are TGTGCCTGGAGTGCCTCGAGAGTGAATCAGCCCCAGCATTTT. Amino acids: CAWSASRVNQPQHF. The rearrangement joins TRBV30 to TRBJ1-5; D gene uncertain. The V end lost 1 base, the J end lost 4 bases, and 11 bases lay between the germline ends. The length of the CDR3 is 14 residues. Germline V gene sequence: CDR1 GTSNPN, CDR2 SVGIG (reference sequence).

This clone was detected many times. V is TRBV6-1 and J is TRBJ1-3, with D maybe TRBD1 (6 bases). The germline V gene encodes CDR1 MNHNS and CDR2 SASEGT. V was cut by 7 bases and J by 0 bases, with 13 bases left in between. This CDR3 contains 15 residues. CDR3 nucleotides: TGTGCCAGCACTCACCGGACAGACTCTGGAAACACCATATATTTT. Protein: CASTHRTDSGNTIYF.

This clone has at least ten counts. This chain connects TRBV2 to TRBJ2-3; 10 nucleotides agree with TRBD1. Looked up from germline, CDR1 is SNHLY and CDR2 is FYNNEI. The CDR3 is 16 residues long. After removal of 0 bases from V and 6 bases from J, the junction contained 6 bases not matched to a gene. This CDR3 is CASSEALTGGIDTQYF. CDR3 DNA sequence: TGTGCCAGCAGTGAAGCATTGACAGGGGGCATCGATACGCAGTATTTT.